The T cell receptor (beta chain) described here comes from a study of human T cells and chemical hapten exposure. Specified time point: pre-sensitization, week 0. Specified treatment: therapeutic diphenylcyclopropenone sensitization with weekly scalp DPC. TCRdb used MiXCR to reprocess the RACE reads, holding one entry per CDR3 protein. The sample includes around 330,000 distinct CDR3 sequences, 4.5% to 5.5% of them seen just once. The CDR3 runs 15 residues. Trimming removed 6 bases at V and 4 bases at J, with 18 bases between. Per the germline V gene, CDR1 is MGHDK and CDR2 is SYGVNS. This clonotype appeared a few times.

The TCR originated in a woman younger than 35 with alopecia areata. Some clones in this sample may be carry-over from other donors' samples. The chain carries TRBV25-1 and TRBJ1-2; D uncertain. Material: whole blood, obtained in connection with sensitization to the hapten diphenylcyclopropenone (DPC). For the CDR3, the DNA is TGTGCCAGCAGCCATGGAGGACCAAGAATCTATGGCTACACCTTC. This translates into CASSHGGPRIYGYTF.